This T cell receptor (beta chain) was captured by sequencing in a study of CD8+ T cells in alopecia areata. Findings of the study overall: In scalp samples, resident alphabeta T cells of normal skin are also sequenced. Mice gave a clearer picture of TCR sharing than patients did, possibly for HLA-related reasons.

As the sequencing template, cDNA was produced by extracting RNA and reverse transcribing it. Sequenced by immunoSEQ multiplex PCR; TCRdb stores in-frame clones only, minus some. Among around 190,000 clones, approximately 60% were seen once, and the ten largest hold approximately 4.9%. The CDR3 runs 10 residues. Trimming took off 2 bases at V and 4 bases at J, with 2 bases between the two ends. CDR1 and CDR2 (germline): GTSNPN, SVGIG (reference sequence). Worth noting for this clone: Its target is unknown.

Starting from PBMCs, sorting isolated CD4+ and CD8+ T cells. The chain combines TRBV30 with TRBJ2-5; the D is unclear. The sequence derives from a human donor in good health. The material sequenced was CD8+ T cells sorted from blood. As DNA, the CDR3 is TGTGCCTGGAGTAGAGAGACCCAGTACTTC. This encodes CAWSRETQYF.